These T cell receptor beta chains were read from a single sample in a study of identical twins. TCRdb analysed the 5' RACE reads with MiXCR anew, one entry per CDR3 protein. The data hold some 690,000 distinct CDR3 sequences, with approximately 22% observed a single time. This sample also appeared in a second study, on T cells expressing NK-cell markers.

Sequencing was performed on PBMCs. These receptors were collected from a woman under 30 in good health. Each CDR3 is given with its conserved first and last residue. A D gene is named only where the DNA matches it firmly. Clone sizes are given selectively: once, few, many, or a class where the clone is expanded.

clone_size	v_call	d_call	j_call	cdr3_aa	cdr3_nt
.	TRBV4-3	TRBD2	TRBJ2-1	CASSQASGEPYNEQFF	TGCGCCAGCAGCCAAGCTAGCGGGGAGCCCTACAATGAGCAGTTCTTC
few	TRBV7-8	.	TRBJ2-1	CASSLGGSVANEQFF	TGTGCCAGCAGCTTAGGCGGGTCAGTCGCCAATGAGCAGTTCTTC
.	TRBV14	.	TRBJ2-1	CASSRYPGEAYNEQFF	TGTGCCAGCAGCCGTTACCCGGGTGAGGCCTACAATGAGCAGTTCTTC
.	TRBV20-1	.	TRBJ2-1	CSARVGAAVNEQFF	TGCAGTGCTAGAGTCGGGGCGGCCGTCAATGAGCAGTTCTTC
.	TRBV29-1	.	TRBJ2-3	CSVANYRRTDTQYF	TGCAGCGTTGCAAACTATCGACGCACAGATACGCAGTATTTT
few	TRBV5-5	.	TRBJ2-1	CASSSDLSSYNEQFF	TGTGCCAGCAGCTCCGACCTTAGCTCCTACAATGAGCAGTTCTTC
once	TRBV20-1	.	TRBJ2-1	CSARDGRSAEQFF	TGCAGTGCTAGAGACGGGCGAAGTGCGGAGCAGTTCTTC
.	TRBV9	.	TRBJ2-7	CASSPAADAYEQYF	TGTGCCAGCAGCCCAGCCGCGGATGCCTACGAGCAGTACTTC
.	TRBV10-3	.	TRBJ1-1	CAISGGISTEAFF	TGTGCCATATCGGGTGGGATAAGCACTGAAGCTTTCTTT
few	TRBV5-4	.	TRBJ2-3	CASRDQGWGTDTQYF	TGTGCCAGCAGGGACCAGGGGTGGGGCACAGATACGCAGTATTTT
.	TRBV20-1	.	TRBJ1-2	CSARGVQGVPGYTF	TGCAGTGCTAGGGGTGTACAGGGTGTCCCTGGCTACACCTTC
few	TRBV12-3/TRBV12-4	.	TRBJ2-1	CASRLAHNEQFF	TGTGCCAGCAGACTGGCCCACAATGAGCAGTTCTTC
.	TRBV7-6	.	TRBJ2-1	CASSPNYYNEQFF	TGTGCCAGCAGCCCGAACTACTACAATGAGCAGTTCTTC
.	TRBV6-5	TRBD1	TRBJ2-7	CASSYSRPGTGRQEQYF	TGTGCCAGCAGTTACTCCCGCCCCGGGACAGGGAGGCAGGAGCAGTACTTC
few	TRBV6-1	.	TRBJ2-7	CASTFRYEQYF	TGTGCCAGCACCTTTCGCTACGAGCAGTACTTC
.	TRBV7-2	TRBD1	TRBJ2-1	CAIRQGNEQFF	TGTGCCATTAGACAGGGCAATGAGCAGTTCTTC
.	TRBV12-3/TRBV12-4	TRBD2	TRBJ2-3	CASSRGDGPNTQYF	TGTGCCAGCAGCCGGGGGGACGGACCAAATACGCAGTATTTT
.	TRBV20-1	TRBD2	TRBJ2-1	CSGIAGGTYNEQFF	TGCAGTGGGATAGCGGGGGGAACCTACAATGAGCAGTTCTTC
.	TRBV20-1	TRBD1	TRBJ2-7	CSAVGTATYEQYF	TGCAGTGCCGTGGGGACAGCCACCTACGAGCAGTACTTC
.	TRBV7-7	.	TRBJ2-5	CASSSEREETQYF	TGTGCTAGCAGCTCGGAAAGGGAAGAGACCCAGTACTTC
.	TRBV18	.	TRBJ2-7	CASSNHVLGPHDEQYF	TGTGCCAGCTCAAACCACGTTTTGGGTCCTCACGACGAGCAGTACTTC
.	TRBV7-7	.	TRBJ2-5	CASSLTRFETQYF	TGTGCTAGCAGCTTAACCCGTTTCGAGACCCAGTACTTC
.	TRBV20-1	TRBD2	TRBJ2-2	CSAESGRDTGELFF	TGCAGTGCTGAGAGCGGGAGGGACACCGGGGAGCTGTTTTTT
few	TRBV7-2	.	TRBJ1-6	CASSLDDRSWIRLHF	TGTGCCAGCAGCTTAGATGATCGGTCCTGGATACGCCTCCACTTT
.	TRBV12-3/TRBV12-4	.	TRBJ1-5	CASTKDRSNQPQHF	TGTGCCAGCACCAAGGACAGAAGCAATCAGCCCCAGCATTTT
.	TRBV27	.	TRBJ1-3	CASADGGGPGNTIYF	TGTGCCAGCGCCGACGGGGGGGGCCCTGGAAACACCATATATTTT
.	TRBV7-6	TRBD2	TRBJ2-2	CASSLRSGGPNTGELFF	TGTGCCAGCAGCTTACGGTCGGGAGGCCCGAACACCGGGGAGCTGTTTTTT
few	TRBV7-9	.	TRBJ2-7	CASSGSRPGVEYF	TGTGCCAGCAGCGGATCTCGACCGGGAGTGGAGTACTTC
.	TRBV20-1	.	TRBJ2-4	CSAGTGKAKNIQYF	TGCAGTGCTGGAACGGGGAAAGCCAAAAACATTCAGTACTTC
few	TRBV7-2	.	TRBJ2-3	CASSSVTSRTDTQYF	TGTGCCAGCAGCTCCGTGACCAGCCGCACAGATACGCAGTATTTT
many	TRBV12-3/TRBV12-4	.	TRBJ1-1	CASSLGQPNTEAFF	TGTGCCAGCAGTTTAGGACAGCCGAACACTGAAGCTTTCTTT
.	TRBV10-2	.	TRBJ2-5	CASSSDGTQETQYF	TGCGCCAGCAGCTCGGACGGAACTCAAGAGACCCAGTACTTC
.	TRBV29-1	TRBD1	TRBJ2-3	CSAGTGGPDTQYF	TGCAGCGCGGGGACAGGGGGCCCAGATACGCAGTATTTT
many	TRBV7-2	TRBD2	TRBJ2-3	CASSLGREWTDTQYF	TGTGCCAGCAGCTTAGGGCGGGAGTGGACAGATACGCAGTATTTT
few	TRBV20-1	TRBD2	TRBJ2-1	CSARDNGLAAGEQFF	TGCAGTGCTAGAGATAACGGACTAGCGGCGGGTGAGCAGTTCTTC
.	TRBV20-1	.	TRBJ2-4	CSGSSGVGKNIQYF	TGCAGTGGATCCTCGGGGGTTGGCAAAAACATTCAGTACTTC
.	TRBV5-1	.	TRBJ2-7	CASSLGGYNYEQYF	TGCGCCAGCAGCTTGGGAGGATACAATTACGAGCAGTACTTC
few	TRBV13	TRBD2	TRBJ2-3	CASSPREFSGGLTDTQYF	TGTGCCAGCAGCCCCCGAGAGTTTAGCGGGGGCCTCACAGATACGCAGTATTTT
.	TRBV21-1	.	TRBJ2-7	CAGRTGPAYEQYF	TGTGCCGGAAGGACAGGGCCAGCCTACGAGCAGTACTTC
few	TRBV5-5	.	TRBJ2-7	CASSRQRGYEQYF	TGTGCCAGCAGCCGGCAAAGGGGCTACGAGCAGTACTTC
few	TRBV7-7	.	TRBJ2-1	CASSLVDGGTSEQFF	TGTGCTAGCAGCTTAGTGGACGGGGGAACAAGTGAGCAGTTCTTC
few	TRBV12-3/TRBV12-4	.	TRBJ1-1	CASSLGRGRGTEAFF	TGTGCCAGCAGTTTGGGAAGGGGACGGGGCACTGAAGCTTTCTTT
.	TRBV7-9	.	TRBJ1-1	CASSARDRGPLNTEAFF	TGTGCCAGCAGCGCCCGGGACCGCGGACCCCTGAACACTGAAGCTTTCTTT
.	TRBV5-1	TRBD2	TRBJ2-4	CASSWVGTSGLLAKNIQYF	TGCGCCAGCAGCTGGGTGGGGACTAGCGGCCTACTAGCCAAAAACATTCAGTACTTC
.	TRBV3-1	TRBD2	TRBJ2-5	CASKTSGTETQYF	TGTGCCAGCAAAACTAGCGGGACGGAGACCCAGTACTTC
.	TRBV4-3	.	TRBJ2-1	CASSRGHLHPSYNEQFF	TGCGCCAGCAGCCGTGGACACCTCCATCCCTCCTACAATGAGCAGTTCTTC
.	TRBV10-3	.	TRBJ2-2	CAIARTEGTGELFF	TGTGCCATCGCCCGGACAGAGGGCACCGGGGAGCTGTTTTTT
.	TRBV20-1	TRBD1	TRBJ2-5	CSARGQPKSQYF	TGCAGTGCACGGGGACAGCCGAAATCCCAGTACTTC
few	TRBV20-1	.	TRBJ2-7	CSAPGTPGMNEQYF	TGCAGTGCACCCGGGACACCTGGGATGAACGAGCAGTACTTC
few	TRBV6-1	.	TRBJ1-1	CASREGLNTEAFF	TGTGCCAGCCGAGAAGGGTTGAACACTGAAGCTTTCTTT
few	TRBV12-3/TRBV12-4	.	TRBJ2-3	CATRSLGTQYF	TGTGCCACGAGGTCCCTCGGTACGCAGTATTTT
few	TRBV6-5	.	TRBJ2-3	CATLYGDTQYF	TGTGCCACACTGTACGGGGATACGCAGTATTTT
.	TRBV12-3/TRBV12-4	.	TRBJ2-3	CASSLARGVADTQYF	TGTGCCAGCAGTTTAGCGCGAGGTGTTGCAGATACGCAGTATTTT
few	TRBV29-1	.	TRBJ1-5	CSVAVSTDINQPQHF	TGCAGCGTAGCCGTGAGTACGGATATCAATCAGCCCCAGCATTTT
few	TRBV6-1	.	TRBJ2-1	CASSQTSPSATGHNEQFF	TGTGCCAGCAGCCAAACTTCACCGAGCGCAACCGGACACAATGAGCAGTTCTTC